This TCR beta chain was captured by sequencing in a study of regulatory T cells in long-lasting Graves disease. Broader study findings: Persistent-disease Graves' patients showed less TCR diversity than new cases. Analysis covered peripheral blood alone, not thyroid tissue.

The V gene's germline CDR1 is KGHDR and CDR2 SFDVKD. CDR3 length: 16 residues. Trimming at V came to 4 bases and at J to 8 bases, leaving 10 bases not matched to a gene. iRepertoire HTBI primers and Arm-PCR of CDR3 regions built TCR beta libraries. MiXCR, run by TCRdb on the multiplex PCR reads, gives a single entry per CDR3 protein. The sample holds some 330,000 distinct CDR3 sequences; about 11% are singletons and the top ten take under 20%. There are many counts of this clonotype. Antigen specificity is unknown. The time point here: newly diagnosed GD, antithyroid drugs for less than 3 months. Preparation of the TCR library used RNA extracted from PBMCs. Doctors identified Graves' disease using the American Thyroid Association guidelines. These data were also reused for a study on T cells in Graves' hyperthyroidism and ophthalmopathy. As reported in that work: TCR CDR3 regions were first amplified by RT-PCR with HTBI primers.

Here the sequenced sample was peripheral blood mononuclear cells (PBMCs), taken at new diagnosis, from a patient treated with antithyroid drugs. The rearrangement links TRBV24-1 to TRBJ2-1; 10 bases fit TRBD1. This clonotype was obtained from a woman younger than 30 with Graves disease. The CDR3 sequence: CATSESGQGISDEQFF. The DNA for the CDR3 is TGTGCCACCAGTGAATCGGGACAGGGGATTTCAGATGAGCAGTTCTTC.